The entry that follows covers one T cell receptor (beta chain) sequence. Its antigen is currently unknown. These data originate in a study of identical twins. Trimming took 6 bases from V and 1 from J; bases not matched to a gene: 6. CDR3 length: 15 amino acids. Germline V gene lookup returns CDR1 MRHNA and CDR2 SNTAGT. TCRdb passed the 5' RACE reads through MiXCR, listing each CDR3 protein once. Of around 220,000 distinct CDR3 sequences in the sample, around an eighth were seen once. Study-level points and caveats: Insertion counts were lower in abundant cord blood beta clonotypes, a trend that memory repertoires did not show. Within beta out-of-frame sequences, the excess sharing observed between twins was weaker.

The chain couples TRBV6-4 to TRBJ2-7, with TRBD2 matching 10 bases. The clonotype was recovered from a woman between 18 and 30 years old in good health. The sequenced sample consisted of memory (CD45RO+) T cells sorted from blood. The CDR3 loop is CASSVQAGGSYEQYF. The CDR3, as DNA: TGTGCCAGCAGCGTCCAAGCGGGAGGGTCCTACGAGCAGTACTTC.